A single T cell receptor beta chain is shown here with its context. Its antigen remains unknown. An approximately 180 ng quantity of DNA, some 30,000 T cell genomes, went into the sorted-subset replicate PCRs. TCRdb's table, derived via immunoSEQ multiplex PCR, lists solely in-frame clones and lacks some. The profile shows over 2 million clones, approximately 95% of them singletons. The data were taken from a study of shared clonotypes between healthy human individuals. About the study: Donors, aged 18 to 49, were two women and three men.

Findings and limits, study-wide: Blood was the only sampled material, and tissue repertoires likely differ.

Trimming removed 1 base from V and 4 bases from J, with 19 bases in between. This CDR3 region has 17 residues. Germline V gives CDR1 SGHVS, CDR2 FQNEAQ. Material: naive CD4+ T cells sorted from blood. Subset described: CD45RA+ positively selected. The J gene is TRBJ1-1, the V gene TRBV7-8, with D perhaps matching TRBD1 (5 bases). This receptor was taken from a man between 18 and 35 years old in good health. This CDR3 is CASSLVSAGLGATEAFF. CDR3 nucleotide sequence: TGTGCCAGCAGCTTAGTATCCGCAGGGCTCGGGGCCACTGAAGCTTTCTTT.